This TCR beta chain was documented in a study of blood T cell repertoires in COVID-19. At the level of the study: Sites across the United States, Italy and Spain contributed samples from acute and convalescent COVID-19. PBMCs, B-cell-depleted T cells, or T cells were the source of the cDNA or gDNA that made up the material.

Per the original methods: Reference gene primer amplification gave estimated nucleated cell counts. TCRdb's copy holds only in-frame clones and misses some; the assay was immunoSEQ multiplex PCR. The D gene and trimming were derived from the DNA, and the V and J assignments and clone size from that table. The sample yields around 120,000 clones, about nine tenths seen once. Losses at the gene ends were 3 bases for V and 6 bases for J; bases not matched to a gene: 6. Germline lookup yields CDR1 MGHRA and CDR2 YSYEKL. CDR3 length: 14 residues. Sequenced material: peripheral blood. The source is a human donor with active COVID-19. The donor label of this sample is uncertain. The chain joins TRBV4-1 to TRBJ1-2; TRBD1 aligns across 8 bases. In nucleotides, the CDR3 is TGCGCCAGCAGCCATGGGACAGGCTATGATGGCTACACCTTC. It yields the protein CASSHGTGYDGYTF.